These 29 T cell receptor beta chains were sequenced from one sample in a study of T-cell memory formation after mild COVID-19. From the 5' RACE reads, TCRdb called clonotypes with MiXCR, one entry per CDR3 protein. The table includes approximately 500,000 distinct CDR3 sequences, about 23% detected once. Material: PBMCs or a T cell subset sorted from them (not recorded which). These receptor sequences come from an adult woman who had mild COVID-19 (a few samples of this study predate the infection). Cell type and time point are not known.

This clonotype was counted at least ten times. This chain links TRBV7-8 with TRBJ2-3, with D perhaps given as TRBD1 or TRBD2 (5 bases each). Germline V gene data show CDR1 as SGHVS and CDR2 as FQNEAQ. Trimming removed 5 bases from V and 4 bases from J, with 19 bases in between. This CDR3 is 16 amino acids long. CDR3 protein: CASSLRSGRRSDTQYF. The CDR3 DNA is TGTGCCAGCAGCCTCAGATCAGGGCGGAGGTCAGATACGCAGTATTTT.

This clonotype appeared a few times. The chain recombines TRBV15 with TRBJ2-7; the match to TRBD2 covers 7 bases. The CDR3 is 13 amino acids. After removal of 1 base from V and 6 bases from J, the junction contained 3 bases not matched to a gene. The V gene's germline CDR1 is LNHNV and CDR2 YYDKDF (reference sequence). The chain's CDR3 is CATSRVLAVEQYF. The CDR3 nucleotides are TGTGCCACCAGCAGAGTTCTAGCGGTCGAGCAGTACTTC.

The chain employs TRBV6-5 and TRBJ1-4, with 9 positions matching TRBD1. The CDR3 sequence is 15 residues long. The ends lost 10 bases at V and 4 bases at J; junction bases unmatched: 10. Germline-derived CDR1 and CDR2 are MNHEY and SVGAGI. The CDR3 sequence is CATTGQGGGNEKLFF. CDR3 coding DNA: TGTGCCACCACGGGACAGGGTGGCGGTAATGAAAAACTGTTTTTT.

The CDR3 nucleotides are TGTGCCAGCGAGGTTGGGTACACTGAAGCTTTCTTT. Translation: CASEVGYTEAFF. The chain combines TRBV2 with TRBJ1-1, with D unclear. CDR1 is SNHLY, CDR2 FYNNEI, per germline. The CDR3 has 12 amino acids. Trimming took 8 bases from V and 3 from J, leaving 10 bases between them.

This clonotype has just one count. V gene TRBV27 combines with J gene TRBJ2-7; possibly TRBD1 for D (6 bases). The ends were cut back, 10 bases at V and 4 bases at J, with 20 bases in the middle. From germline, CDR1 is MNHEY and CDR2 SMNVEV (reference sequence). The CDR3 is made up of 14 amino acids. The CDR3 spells CATRRQGSGYEQYF. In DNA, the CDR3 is TGTGCCACCCGGAGGCAGGGGAGTGGTTACGAGCAGTACTTC.

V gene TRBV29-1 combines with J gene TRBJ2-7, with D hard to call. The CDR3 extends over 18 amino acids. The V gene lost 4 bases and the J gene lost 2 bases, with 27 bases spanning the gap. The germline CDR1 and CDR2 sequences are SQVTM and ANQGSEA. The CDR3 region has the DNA TGCAGCGTTGTGTGGACCCCCCAATCCTACTTGATTCCCTACGAGCAGTACTTC. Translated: CSVVWTPQSYLIPYEQYF.

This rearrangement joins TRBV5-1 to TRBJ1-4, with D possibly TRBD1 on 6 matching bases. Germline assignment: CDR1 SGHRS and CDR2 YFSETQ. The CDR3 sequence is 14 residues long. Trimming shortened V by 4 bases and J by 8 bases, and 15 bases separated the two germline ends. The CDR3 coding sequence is TGCGCCAGCAGCCCCGACGGGGGCCTCGAAAAACTGTTTTTT. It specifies CASSPDGGLEKLFF.

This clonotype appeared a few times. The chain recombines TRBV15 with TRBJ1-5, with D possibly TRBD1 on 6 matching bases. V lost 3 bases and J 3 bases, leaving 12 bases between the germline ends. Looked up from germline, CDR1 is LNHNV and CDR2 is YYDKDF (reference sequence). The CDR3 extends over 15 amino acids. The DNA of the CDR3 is TGTGCCACCAGCAGGGATCGGACAGTCAATCAGCCCCAGCATTTT. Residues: CATSRDRTVNQPQHF.

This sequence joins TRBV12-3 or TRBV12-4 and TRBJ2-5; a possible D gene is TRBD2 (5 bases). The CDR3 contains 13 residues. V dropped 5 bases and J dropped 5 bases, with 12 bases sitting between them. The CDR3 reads CASSKGLWETQYF. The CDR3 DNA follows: TGTGCCAGCAGTAAAGGACTTTGGGAGACCCAGTACTTC.

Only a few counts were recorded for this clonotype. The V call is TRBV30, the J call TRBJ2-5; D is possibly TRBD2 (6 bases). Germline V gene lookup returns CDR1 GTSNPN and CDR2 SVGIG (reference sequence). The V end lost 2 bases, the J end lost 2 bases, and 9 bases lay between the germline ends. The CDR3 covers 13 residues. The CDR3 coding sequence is TGTGCCTGGAGTAGGGCGGGGCAAGAGACCCAGTACTTC. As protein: CAWSRAGQETQYF. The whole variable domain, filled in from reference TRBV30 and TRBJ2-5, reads SQTIHQWPATLVQPVGSPLSLECTVEGTSNPNLYWYRQAAGRGLQLLFYSVGIGQISSEVPQNLSASRPQDRQFILSSKKLLLSDSGFYLCAWSRAGQETQYFGPGTRLLVL.

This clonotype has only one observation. The CDR3 loop is CAISEVSSGGGGEQFF. As DNA, the CDR3 is TGTGCCATCAGTGAGGTGTCGAGCGGGGGAGGCGGGGAGCAGTTCTTC. The chain links TRBV10-3 to TRBJ2-1, with 8 bases lining up with TRBD2. The ends lost 2 bases at V and 10 bases at J; junction bases unmatched: 13. CDR1 is ENHRY and CDR2 is SYGVKD in the germline V gene. This CDR3 contains 16 residues.

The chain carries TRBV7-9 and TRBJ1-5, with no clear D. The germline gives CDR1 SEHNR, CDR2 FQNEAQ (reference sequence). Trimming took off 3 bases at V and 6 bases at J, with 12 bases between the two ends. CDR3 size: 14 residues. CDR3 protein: CASSLLGGSQPQHF. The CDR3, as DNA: TGTGCCAGCAGCTTGTTAGGAGGAAGTCAGCCCCAGCATTTT.

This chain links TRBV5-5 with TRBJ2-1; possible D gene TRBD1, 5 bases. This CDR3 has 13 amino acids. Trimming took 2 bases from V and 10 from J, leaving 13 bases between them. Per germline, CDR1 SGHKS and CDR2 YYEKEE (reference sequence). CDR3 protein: CASSFPGKSEQFF. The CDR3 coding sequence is TGTGCCAGCAGCTTTCCAGGGAAGTCCGAGCAGTTCTTC.

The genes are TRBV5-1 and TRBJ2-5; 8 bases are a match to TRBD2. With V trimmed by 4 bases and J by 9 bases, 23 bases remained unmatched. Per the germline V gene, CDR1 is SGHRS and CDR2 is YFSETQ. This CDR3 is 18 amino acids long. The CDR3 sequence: CASSPEGAGTRGLGAQYF. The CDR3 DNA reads TGCGCCAGCAGCCCCGAAGGGGCCGGGACTAGAGGGCTTGGGGCCCAGTACTTC.

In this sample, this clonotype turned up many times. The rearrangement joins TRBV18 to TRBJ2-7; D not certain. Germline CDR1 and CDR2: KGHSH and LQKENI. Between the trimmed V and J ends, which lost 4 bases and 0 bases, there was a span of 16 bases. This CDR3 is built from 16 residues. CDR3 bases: TGTGCCAGCTCACTCTTTTCAGGCACGAGCTCCTACGAGCAGTACTTC. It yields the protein CASSLFSGTSSYEQYF. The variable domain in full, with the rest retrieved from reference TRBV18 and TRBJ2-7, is NAGVMQNPRHLVRRRGQEARLRCSPMKGHSHVYWYRQLPEEGLKFMVYLQKENIIDESGMPKERFSAEFPKEGPSILRIQQVVRGDSAAYFCASSLFSGTSSYEQYFGPGTRLTVT.

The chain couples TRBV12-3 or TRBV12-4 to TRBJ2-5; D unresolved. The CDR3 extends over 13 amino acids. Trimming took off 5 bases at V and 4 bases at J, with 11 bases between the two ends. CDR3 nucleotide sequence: TGTGCCAGCAGTCTGACACGGATAGAGACCCAGTACTTC. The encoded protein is CASSLTRIETQYF.

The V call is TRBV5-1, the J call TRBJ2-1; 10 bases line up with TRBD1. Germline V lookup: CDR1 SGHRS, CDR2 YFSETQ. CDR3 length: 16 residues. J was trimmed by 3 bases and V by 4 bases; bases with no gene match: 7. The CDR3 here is CASSNGQGGVYNEQFF. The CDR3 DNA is TGCGCCAGCAGCAACGGACAGGGGGGAGTCTACAATGAGCAGTTCTTC.

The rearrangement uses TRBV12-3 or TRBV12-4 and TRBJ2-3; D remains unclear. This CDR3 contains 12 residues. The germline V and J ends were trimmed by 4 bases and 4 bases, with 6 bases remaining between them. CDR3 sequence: CASSWVADTQYF. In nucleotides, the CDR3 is TGTGCCAGCAGTTGGGTAGCAGATACGCAGTATTTT.

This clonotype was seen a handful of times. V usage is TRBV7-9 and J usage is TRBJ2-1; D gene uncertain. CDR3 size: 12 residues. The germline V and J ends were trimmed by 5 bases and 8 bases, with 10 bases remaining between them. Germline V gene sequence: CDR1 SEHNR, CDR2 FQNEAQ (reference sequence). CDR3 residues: CASSPSLDEQFF. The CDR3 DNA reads TGTGCCAGCAGCCCCTCGTTGGATGAGCAGTTCTTC.

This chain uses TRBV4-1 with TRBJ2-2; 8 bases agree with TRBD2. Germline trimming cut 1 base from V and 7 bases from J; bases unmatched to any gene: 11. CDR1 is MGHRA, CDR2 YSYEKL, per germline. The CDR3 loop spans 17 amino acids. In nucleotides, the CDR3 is TGCGCCAGCAGCCAAGCTAGTCTTCGAGCGGGGGACGGGGAGCTGTTTTTT. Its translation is CASSQASLRAGDGELFF.

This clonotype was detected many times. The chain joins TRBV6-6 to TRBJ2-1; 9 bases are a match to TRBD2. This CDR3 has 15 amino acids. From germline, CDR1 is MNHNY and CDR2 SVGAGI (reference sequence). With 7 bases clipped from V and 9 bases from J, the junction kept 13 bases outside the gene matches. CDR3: CASMRLDRGGGEQFF. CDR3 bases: TGTGCCAGCATGAGACTAGACCGCGGGGGGGGTGAGCAGTTCTTC.

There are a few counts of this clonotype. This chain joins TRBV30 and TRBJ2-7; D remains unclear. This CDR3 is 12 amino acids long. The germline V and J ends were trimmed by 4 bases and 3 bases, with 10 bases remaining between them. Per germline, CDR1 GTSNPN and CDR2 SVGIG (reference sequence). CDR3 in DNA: TGTGCCTGGAAAACCGGAGACTACGAGCAGTACTTC. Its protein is CAWKTGDYEQYF. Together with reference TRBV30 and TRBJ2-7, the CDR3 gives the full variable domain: SQTIHQWPATLVQPVGSPLSLECTVEGTSNPNLYWYRQAAGRGLQLLFYSVGIGQISSEVPQNLSASRPQDRQFILSSKKLLLSDSGFYLCAWKTGDYEQYFGPGTRLTVT.

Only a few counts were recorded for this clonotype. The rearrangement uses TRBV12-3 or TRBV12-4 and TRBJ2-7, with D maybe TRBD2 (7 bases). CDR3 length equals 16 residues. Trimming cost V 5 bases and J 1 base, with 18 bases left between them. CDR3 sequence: CASSLSGAGASYEQYF. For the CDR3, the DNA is TGTGCCAGCAGTCTCTCGGGGGCGGGGGCTTCCTACGAGCAGTACTTC.

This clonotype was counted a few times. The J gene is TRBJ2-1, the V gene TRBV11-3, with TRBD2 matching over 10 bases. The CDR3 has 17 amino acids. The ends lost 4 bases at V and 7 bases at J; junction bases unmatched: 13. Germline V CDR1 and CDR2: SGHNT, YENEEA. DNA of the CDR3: TGTGCCAGCAGCTCGACCGGATCTAGCGGGAGAGTAAATGAGCAGTTCTTC. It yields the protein CASSSTGSSGRVNEQFF. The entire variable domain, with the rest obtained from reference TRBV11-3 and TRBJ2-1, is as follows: EAGVVQSPRYKIIEKKQPVAFWCNPISGHNTLYWYLQNLGQGPELLIRYENEEAVDDSQLPKDRFSAERLKGVDSTLKIQPAELGDSAVYLCASSSTGSSGRVNEQFFGPGTRLTVL.

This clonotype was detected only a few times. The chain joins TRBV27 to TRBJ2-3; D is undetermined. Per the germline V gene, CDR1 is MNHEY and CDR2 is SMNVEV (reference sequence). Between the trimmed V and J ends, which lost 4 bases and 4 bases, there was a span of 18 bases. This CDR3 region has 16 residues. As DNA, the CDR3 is TGTGCCAGCAGTTCCTACCTGGGATCGTCCCCAGATACGCAGTATTTT. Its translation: CASSSYLGSSPDTQYF.

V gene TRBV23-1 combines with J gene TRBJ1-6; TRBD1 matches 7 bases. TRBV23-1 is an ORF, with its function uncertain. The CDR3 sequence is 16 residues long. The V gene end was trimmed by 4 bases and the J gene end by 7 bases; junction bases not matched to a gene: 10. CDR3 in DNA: TGCGCCAGCAGTCTGATGTCAGGGGACAGCAATTCACCCCTCCACTTT. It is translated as CASSLMSGDSNSPLHF.

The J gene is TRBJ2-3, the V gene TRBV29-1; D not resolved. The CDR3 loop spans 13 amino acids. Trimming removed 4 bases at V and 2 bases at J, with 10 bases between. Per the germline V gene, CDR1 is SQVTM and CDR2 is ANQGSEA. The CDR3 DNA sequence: TGCAGCGTTGTTATGGATTACACAGATACGCAGTATTTT. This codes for CSVVMDYTDTQYF.

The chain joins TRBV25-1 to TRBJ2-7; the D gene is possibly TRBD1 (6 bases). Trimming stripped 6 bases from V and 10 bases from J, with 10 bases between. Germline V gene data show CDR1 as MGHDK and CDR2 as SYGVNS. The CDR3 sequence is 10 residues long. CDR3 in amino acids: CASSQDRQYF. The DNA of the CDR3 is TGTGCCAGCAGCCAGGACAGACAGTACTTC.

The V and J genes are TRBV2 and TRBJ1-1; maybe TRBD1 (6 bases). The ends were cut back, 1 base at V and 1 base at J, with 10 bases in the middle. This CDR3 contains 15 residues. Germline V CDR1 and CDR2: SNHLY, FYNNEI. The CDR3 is CASSEVRTANTEAFF. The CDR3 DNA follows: TGTGCCAGCAGTGAAGTCCGGACAGCGAACACTGAAGCTTTCTTT. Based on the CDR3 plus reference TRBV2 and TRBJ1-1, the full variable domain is EPEVTQTPSHQVTQMGQEVILRCVPISNHLYFYWYRQILGQKVEFLVSFYNNEISEKSEIFDDQFSVERPDGSNFTLKIRSTKLEDSAMYFCASSEVRTANTEAFFGQGTRLTVV.